The sequence of this T cell receptor beta chain was determined in a study of control samples from healthy donors and cancer patients. Clones were read by immunoSEQ multiplex PCR, and TCRdb kept only the in-frame ones, dropping some. The sample gives 75,000 to 80,000 clones, around nine tenths of which show up once; around a tenth is in the top ten. V was shortened by 2 bases and J by 4 bases, with 15 bases between the two germline ends. Germline-derived CDR1 and CDR2 are MNHEY and SMNVEV (reference sequence). CDR3 length: 16 amino acids. The count of this clone is one. This chain links TRBV27 with TRBJ2-1; possible D gene TRBD1, 5 bases. Sequencing was performed on PBMCs. This receptor was taken from a woman in her fifties or sixties with colorectal cancer. This CDR3 reads CASSLGAGFLYNEQFF. CDR3 sequence (DNA): TGTGCCAGCAGTTTAGGGGCAGGGTTCCTGTACAATGAGCAGTTCTTC.